Presented here are 19 T cell receptor beta chains from one specimen sequenced in a study of cytomegalovirus exposure and HLA in healthy donors. This PCR relied on a set of 60 Vbeta primers and 13 Jbeta primers. Measured with immunoSEQ multiplex PCR; TCRdb has only the in-frame clones, and not every one. The sample has 150,000 to 200,000 clones; about 80% are singletons. What was sequenced was PBMCs. The receptors here all came from a woman aged 40 to 55 in good health and CMV-seronegative.

This clone was detected only once. The chain couples TRBV19 to TRBJ1-6; 8 nucleotides align to TRBD1. Trimming at V came to 5 bases and at J to 7 bases, leaving 7 bases not matched to a gene. The CDR3 consists of 15 residues. Germline loops: CDR1 LNHDA, CDR2 SQIVND (reference sequence). CDR3 coding DNA: TGTGCCAGTAGTTCCTCAGGGGGCTTGAATTCACCCCTCCACTTT. It encodes CASSSSGGLNSPLHF.

The chain joins TRBV5-4 to TRBJ2-1; 7 bases are shared with TRBD1. V lost 3 bases to trimming and J lost 3 bases; unmatched junction nucleotides: 6. This CDR3 contains 15 residues. Per the germline V gene, CDR1 is SGHNT and CDR2 is YYREEE (reference sequence). As DNA, the CDR3 is TGTGCCAGCAGCTGGACGACAGGGAACTACAATGAGCAGTTCTTC. Translating gives CASSWTTGNYNEQFF.

In this sample, this clone turned up once. The chain links TRBV2 to TRBJ2-1, with TRBD2 matching over 12 bases. The junction had 11 bases not matched to a gene; V was cut back by 10 bases and J by 7 bases. The CDR3 totals 15 residues. The germline gives CDR1 SNHLY, CDR2 FYNNEI. The CDR3 here is CATRTETSGRNEQFF. The CDR3 nucleotides read TGTGCCACCCGAACCGAGACTAGCGGGAGAAATGAGCAGTTCTTC.

The sample holds a few counts of this clone. The chain carries TRBV18 and TRBJ2-2; perhaps TRBD1 as D (6 bases). Between the trimmed V and J ends, which lost 4 bases and 7 bases, there was a span of 16 bases. Germline V gene sequence: CDR1 KGHSH, CDR2 LQKENI. This CDR3 spans 15 amino acids. CDR3 nucleotide sequence: TGTGCCAGCTCACTAGGGACACCAGAGGTCGGGGAGCTGTTTTTT. It specifies CASSLGTPEVGELFF.

The rearrangement joins TRBV20-1 to TRBJ1-2; D not resolved. This CDR3 is 10 amino acids long. V lost 1 base and J lost 11, with 8 bases in between. Germline loops: CDR1 DFQATT, CDR2 SNEGSKA (reference sequence). CDR3 nucleotide sequence: TGCAGTGCTAGAGGGATACAGTACACCTTC. It is translated as CSARGIQYTF.

The J gene is TRBJ2-1, the V gene TRBV5-1; D call uncertain. The CDR3 sequence is 14 residues long. CDR1 SGHRS and CDR2 YFSETQ come from the germline V gene. Trimming left V 4 bases short and J 1 base short, with 9 bases between. The CDR3 protein is CASSDVLSYNEQFF. DNA for the CDR3: TGCGCCAGCAGCGATGTCCTATCCTACAATGAGCAGTTCTTC. The full variable domain, rest sourced from reference TRBV5-1 and TRBJ2-1, is KAGVTQTPRYLIKTRGQQVTLSCSPISGHRSVSWYQQTPGQGLQFLFEYFSETQRNKGNFPGRFSGRQFSNSRSEMNVSTLELGDSALYLCASSDVLSYNEQFFGPGTRLTVL.

The chain couples TRBV11-2 to TRBJ1-5; D call uncertain. V was trimmed by 1 base and J by 0 bases, leaving 7 bases between them. The CDR3 contains 15 residues. In germline, CDR1 is SGHAT, CDR2 FQNNGV. The CDR3: CASSLGLGSNQPQHF. For the CDR3, the DNA is TGTGCCAGCAGCTTAGGGCTAGGTAGCAATCAGCCCCAGCATTTT.

J is TRBJ2-7 and V is TRBV15; weak D call: TRBD2 (6 bases). Per the germline V gene, CDR1 is LNHNV and CDR2 is YYDKDF (reference sequence). This CDR3 comprises 15 residues. V was trimmed by 0 bases and J by 2 bases, leaving 11 bases between them. CDR3 nucleotide sequence: TGTGCCACCAGCAGAGATCAGACTAGAACCTACGAGCAGTACTTC. Residues: CATSRDQTRTYEQYF. The variable domain in full, with the rest retrieved from reference TRBV15 and TRBJ2-7, is DAMVIQNPRYQVTQFGKPVTLSCSQTLNHNVMYWYQQKSSQAPKLLFHYYDKDFNNEADTPDNFQSRRPNTSFCFLDIRSPGLGDTAMYLCATSRDQTRTYEQYFGPGTRLTVT.

In DNA form, the CDR3 reads TGTGCCAGCAGCGCAGAGGCGGGAGCCACCTACGAGCAGTACTTC. Amino acid sequence: CASSAEAGATYEQYF. The genes are TRBV2 and TRBJ2-5, with TRBD2 identical over 7 bases. The end of the DNA fits TRBJ2-7 better, so the J call may be wrong. Germline V lookup: CDR1 SNHLY, CDR2 FYNNEI. The CDR3 has 15 residues.

This chain joins TRBV7-6 and TRBJ2-5, with D perhaps TRBD1 (6 bases). Trimming took off 5 bases at V and 1 base at J, with 11 bases between the two ends. Germline V gene lookup returns CDR1 SGHVS and CDR2 FNYEAQ. This CDR3 comprises 14 residues. The CDR3 DNA is TGTGCCAGCAGCGGCGACAGGCCCCAAGAGACCCAGTACTTC. This gives the protein CASSGDRPQETQYF.

The chain uses TRBV5-1 and TRBJ2-1; the match to TRBD2 covers 9 bases. V shed 0 bases and J 6 bases; nucleotides not matched to a gene: 4. This CDR3 contains 15 residues. Per the germline V gene, CDR1 is SGHRS and CDR2 is YFSETQ. CDR3 sequence reads: CASSLAAGGSNEQFF. The CDR3 bases are TGCGCCAGCAGCTTGGCTGCGGGGGGGTCCAATGAGCAGTTCTTC.

The chain employs TRBV19 and TRBJ2-5; D possibly corresponds to TRBD2 (5 bases). The CDR3 has 15 residues. With 2 bases removed from V and 2 bases from J, the gap between germline ends came to 12 bases. Germline values: CDR1 LNHDA, CDR2 SQIVND (reference sequence). The chain's CDR3 is CASSIRVGVQETQYF. CDR3 nucleotides: TGTGCCAGTAGTATACGGGTCGGGGTACAAGAGACCCAGTACTTC.

V gene TRBV11-2 combines with J gene TRBJ1-3; 7 nucleotides line up with TRBD1. The trim removed 2 bases at V and 7 bases at J, leaving 5 bases unmatched. The CDR3 runs to 14 residues. From germline, CDR1 is SGHAT and CDR2 FQNNGV. CDR3 nucleotide sequence: TGTGCCAGCAGCTTACTGGCAGGGGGGAACACCATATATTTT. Its translation: CASSLLAGGNTIYF.

The chain couples TRBV14 to TRBJ1-1; 8 nucleotides match TRBD1. Germline trimming cut 3 bases from V and 0 bases from J; bases unmatched to any gene: 9. CDR1 is SGHDN and CDR2 is FVKESK in the germline V gene. This CDR3 has 17 residues. CDR3 in DNA: TGTGCCAGCAGCCAGCTCCCCCAGGGGGCCATGAACACTGAAGCTTTCTTT. Protein: CASSQLPQGAMNTEAFF.

This chain links TRBV28 with TRBJ2-2; 7 nucleotides align to TRBD2. The germline CDR1 and CDR2 sequences are MDHEN and SYDVKM. This CDR3 region has 15 residues. V lost 7 bases and J lost 3; bases outside the gene matches: 8. The CDR3 DNA follows: TGTGCCAGCACCCTGGGAGGGTCGTACACCGGGGAGCTGTTTTTT. Its translation: CASTLGGSYTGELFF.

This sequence joins TRBV20-1 and TRBJ1-1; unclear D gene. Germline values: CDR1 DFQATT, CDR2 SNEGSKA (reference sequence). Between the trimmed V and J ends, which lost 5 bases and 0 bases, there was a span of 4 bases. The CDR3 runs to 11 residues. CDR3 sequence (DNA): TGCAGTGCTTTATTGAACACTGAAGCTTTCTTT. Amino acids: CSALLNTEAFF.

The V call is TRBV7-2, the J call TRBJ2-5, with 13 bases identical to TRBD2. Per germline, CDR1 SGHTA and CDR2 FQGNSA. V dropped 5 bases and J dropped 4; count of bases not matched to a gene: 4. The CDR3 spans 15 residues. Here the CDR3 DNA reads TGTGCCAGCAGCCAGGGACTAGCGGGGCTAGAGACCCAGTACTTC. Amino acids: CASSQGLAGLETQYF.

V gene TRBV9 combines with J gene TRBJ1-2; no clear D. Per the germline V gene, CDR1 is SGDLS and CDR2 is YYNGEE. V dropped 7 bases and J dropped 8 bases, with 12 bases sitting between them. The CDR3 length is 11 residues. CDR3 bases: TGTGCCAGCCCTCCGGGGAAGGGCTACACCTTC. It is translated as CASPPGKGYTF.

V is TRBV6-1 and J is TRBJ2-3; tentative D call: TRBD2 (5 bases). The V gene lost 4 bases and the J gene lost 6 bases, with 20 bases spanning the gap. CDR3 length equals 16 residues. Germline CDR1 MNHNS, CDR2 SASEGT. CDR3 nucleotide sequence: TGTGCCAGCAGTGCAGCATGGGGAGTCCCTCCGGATACGCAGTATTTT. It is translated as CASSAAWGVPPDTQYF.